This TCR beta chain appears in the sequencing data of a study of T cells in Graves' hyperthyroidism and ophthalmopathy. What was amplified from RNA transcripts were TCR beta CDR3 regions. Using the HTBI primer set, a first-round RT-PCR was run on the TCR CDR3. In TCRdb, the multiplex PCR reads were re-called with MiXCR into one record per CDR3 protein. The sample shows hundreds of thousands of distinct CDR3 sequences, roughly 15% of them seen only once. This clonotype occurred many times. Its specificity is unknown. CDR3 length: 16 residues. V shed 3 bases and J shed 0 bases, with 14 bases lying between them. The germline gives CDR1 MDHEN, CDR2 SYDVKM. Study-wide results and caveats: Blood samples included most of the expanded thyroid clonotypes exceeding 0.001.

The chain has TRBV28 and TRBJ2-5; D perhaps matches TRBD2 (6 bases). The clonotype was recovered from a woman aged 50 to 60 with Graves' ophthalmopathy. Sequenced: blood. Here the CDR3 reads CASSLVGSGYQETQYF. In DNA form, the CDR3 reads TGTGCCAGCAGTTTGGTCGGGAGTGGGTACCAAGAGACCCAGTACTTC.